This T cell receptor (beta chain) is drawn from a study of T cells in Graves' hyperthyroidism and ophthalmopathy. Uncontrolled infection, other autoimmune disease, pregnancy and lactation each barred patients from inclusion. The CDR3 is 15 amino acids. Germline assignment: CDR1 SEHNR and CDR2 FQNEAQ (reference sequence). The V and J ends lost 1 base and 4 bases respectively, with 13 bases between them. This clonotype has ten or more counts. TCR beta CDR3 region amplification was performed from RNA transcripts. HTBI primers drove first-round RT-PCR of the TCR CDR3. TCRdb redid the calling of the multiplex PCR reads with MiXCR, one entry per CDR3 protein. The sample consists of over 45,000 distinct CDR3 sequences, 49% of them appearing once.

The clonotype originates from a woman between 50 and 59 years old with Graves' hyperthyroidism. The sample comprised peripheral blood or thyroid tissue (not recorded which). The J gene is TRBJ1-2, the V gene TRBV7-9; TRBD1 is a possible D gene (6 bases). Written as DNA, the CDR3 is TGTGCCAGCAGCTTAGTTATCGAACAGGGCTATGGCTACACCTTC. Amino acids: CASSLVIEQGYGYTF. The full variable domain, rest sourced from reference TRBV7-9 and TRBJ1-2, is DTGVSQNPRHKITKRGQNVTFRCDPISEHNRLYWYRQTLGQGPEFLTYFQNEAQLEKSRLLSDRFSAERPKGSFSTLEIQRTEQGDSAMYLCASSLVIEQGYGYTFGSGTRLTVV.